This paragraph covers one T cell receptor beta chain sequence. Produced via immunoSEQ multiplex PCR; TCRdb's table is partial and in-frame only. The sample lists roughly 500,000 clones, roughly nine tenths seen once, with roughly 8.5% in the top ten. This sample was included in a study of blood T cell repertoires in COVID-19. The length of the CDR3 is 13 residues. V lost 3 bases, J lost 6 bases, and 12 bases lay in between. Germline V CDR1 and CDR2: SQVTM, ANQGSEA. The chain couples TRBV29-1 to TRBJ2-1; TRBD2 is a possible D gene (7 bases). Sequenced sample: PBMCs or T cells enriched from blood (not recorded which). The TCR was taken from a woman aged 60-70 years who had recovered from COVID-19. The CDR3, as DNA: TGCAGCGTTGAGTGGGGAGGGGGCAATGAGCAGTTCTTC. As protein: CSVEWGGGNEQFF.